This T cell receptor beta chain comes out of a study of T cell repertoires in cytomegalovirus infection. As for the study in general: Public TCR beta signatures indicated both CMV infection and matching HLA type.

Germline lookup yields CDR1 MNHEY and CDR2 SMNVEV (reference sequence). The CDR3 consists of 18 residues. The V and J ends lost 2 bases and 7 bases, in that order; junction bases with no gene match: 17. From the reads, TCRdb called clonotypes with MiXCR, one entry per CDR3 protein. The sample shows under 600,000 distinct CDR3 sequences, approximately 15% of them seen only once. The genes are TRBV27 and TRBJ2-4, with 7 nucleotides matching TRBD2. Material for sequencing was CD8+ T cells from PBMCs. The clonotype was recovered from a human donor in good health (CMV status not recorded). Some clones in this sample may be carry-over from other donors' samples. CDR3: CASSLSGVTAGVGNIQYF. The DNA for the CDR3 is TGTGCCAGCAGTTTAAGTGGGGTTACCGCGGGGGTGGGGAACATTCAGTACTTC.